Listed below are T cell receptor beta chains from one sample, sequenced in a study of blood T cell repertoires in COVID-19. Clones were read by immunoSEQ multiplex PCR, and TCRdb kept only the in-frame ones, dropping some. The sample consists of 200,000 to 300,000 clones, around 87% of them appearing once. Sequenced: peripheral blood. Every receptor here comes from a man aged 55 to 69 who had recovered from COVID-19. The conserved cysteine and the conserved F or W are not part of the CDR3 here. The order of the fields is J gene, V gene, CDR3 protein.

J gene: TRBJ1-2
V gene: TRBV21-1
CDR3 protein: ASSRFPGPRGYT

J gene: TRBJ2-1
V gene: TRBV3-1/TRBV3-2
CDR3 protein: ASSQVMFVSWTGSYNEQF

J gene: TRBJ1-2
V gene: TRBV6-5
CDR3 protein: ASRYGTGEGYT

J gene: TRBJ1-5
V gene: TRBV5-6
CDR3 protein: ASSALRDGQPQH

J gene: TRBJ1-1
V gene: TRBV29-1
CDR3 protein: SVARTRNTEAF

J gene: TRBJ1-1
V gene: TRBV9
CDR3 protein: ASSQGPGNTEAF

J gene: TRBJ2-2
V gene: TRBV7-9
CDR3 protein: ASSLGLAGGSTGELF

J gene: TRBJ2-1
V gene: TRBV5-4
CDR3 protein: ASSLTSGGANKQF

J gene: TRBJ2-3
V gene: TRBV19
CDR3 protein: ASQGQTHYGTDTQY

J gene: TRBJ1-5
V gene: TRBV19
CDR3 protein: ASSILFRDQPQH

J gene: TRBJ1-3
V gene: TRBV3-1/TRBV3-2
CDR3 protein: ASSQGLTGTGGSGNTIY

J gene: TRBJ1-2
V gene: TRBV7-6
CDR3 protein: ASSLGTVDGYT

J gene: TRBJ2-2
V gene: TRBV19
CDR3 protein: ASSTGTPRTGELF

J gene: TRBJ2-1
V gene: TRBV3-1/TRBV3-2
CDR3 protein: ASSLPLGLAGGRNEQF

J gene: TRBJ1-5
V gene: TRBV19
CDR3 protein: ASTTKGTGNQPQH

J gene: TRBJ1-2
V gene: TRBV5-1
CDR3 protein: ASSLTGVET

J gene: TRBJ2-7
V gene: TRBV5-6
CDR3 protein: ASSPRLAVPPYEQY

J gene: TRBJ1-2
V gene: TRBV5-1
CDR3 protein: ASSLLGQGAYT

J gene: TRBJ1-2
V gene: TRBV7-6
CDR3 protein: ASSLVGLNYGYT

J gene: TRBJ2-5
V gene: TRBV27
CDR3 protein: ASRRGAVETQY

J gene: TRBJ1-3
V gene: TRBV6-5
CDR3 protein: ASGGTGAGNTIY

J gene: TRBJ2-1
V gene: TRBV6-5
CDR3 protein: ASSYGGNYNEQF

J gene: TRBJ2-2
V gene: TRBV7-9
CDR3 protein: ASSPSGELF

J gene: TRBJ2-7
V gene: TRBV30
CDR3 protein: AYNRENREQY

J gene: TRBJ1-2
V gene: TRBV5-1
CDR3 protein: ASSVQGINLGYT

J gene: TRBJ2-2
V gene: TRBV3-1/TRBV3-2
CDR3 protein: ASSQGGRGNTGELF

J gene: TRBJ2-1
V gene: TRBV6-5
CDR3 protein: AAARGPYNEQF

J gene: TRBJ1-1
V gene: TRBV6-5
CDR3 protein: ASSYSEYPLNTEAF

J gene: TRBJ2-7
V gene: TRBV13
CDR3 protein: ASSFRSYEQY

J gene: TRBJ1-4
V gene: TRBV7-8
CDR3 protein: ASSNRQGTNEKLF

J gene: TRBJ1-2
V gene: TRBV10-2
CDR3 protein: ASSETLRSGYT

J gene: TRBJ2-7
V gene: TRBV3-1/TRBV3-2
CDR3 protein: ASSQRSGGFYEQY

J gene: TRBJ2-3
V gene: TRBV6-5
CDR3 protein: ASSSTGSTDTQY

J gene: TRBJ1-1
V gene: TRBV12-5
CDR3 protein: ASGLVRGTEAF

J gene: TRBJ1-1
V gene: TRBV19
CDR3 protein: ASNSGGAGPTFEAF

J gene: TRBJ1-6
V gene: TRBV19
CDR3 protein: ASSTAGQGFWDNSPLH

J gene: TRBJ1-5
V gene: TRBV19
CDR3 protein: ASSMGGPYQPQH

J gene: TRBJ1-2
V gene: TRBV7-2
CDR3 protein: ASRYTGYYGYT

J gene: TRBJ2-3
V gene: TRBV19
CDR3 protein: ASSNGGLSTDTQY

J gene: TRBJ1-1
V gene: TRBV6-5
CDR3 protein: ASSYGTRGTEAF

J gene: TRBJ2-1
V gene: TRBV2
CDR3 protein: AGQEGGGVNEQF

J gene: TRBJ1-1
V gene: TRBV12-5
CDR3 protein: ASGLVDGAGTEAF

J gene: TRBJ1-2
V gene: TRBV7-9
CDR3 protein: ASSLGAAAGGYT

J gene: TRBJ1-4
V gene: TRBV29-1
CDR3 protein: SVARGPNEKLF

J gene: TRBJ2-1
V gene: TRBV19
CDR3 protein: ASSIAWLAGGYNEQF

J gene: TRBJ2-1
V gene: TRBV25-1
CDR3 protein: ASSEAGGPEEQF

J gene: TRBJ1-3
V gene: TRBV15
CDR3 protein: ATSRDIRDTIY

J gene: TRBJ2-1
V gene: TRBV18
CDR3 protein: ASSPPVAEGNEQF

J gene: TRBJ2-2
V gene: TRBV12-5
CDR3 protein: ASGASGQGTGELF

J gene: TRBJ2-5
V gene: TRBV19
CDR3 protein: ASNFGAGETQY